This TCR beta chain comes out of a study of Graves' ophthalmopathy and Graves' hyperthyroidism. Where ophthalmopathy was present, donors had moderate-to-severe activity, CAS ≥3, NOSPECS ≥4 and duration under 3 months. Using RNA transcripts, the TCR beta CDR3 regions were amplified. HTBI primers primed a first-round RT-PCR, and a second-round multiplex PCR followed. TCRdb passed the multiplex PCR reads through MiXCR, listing each CDR3 protein once. The sample lists 170,000 or so distinct CDR3 sequences, roughly 37% occurring once. Germline lookup yields CDR1 MDHEN and CDR2 SYDVKM. This CDR3 comprises 14 residues. Trimming left V 3 bases short and J 3 bases short, with 12 bases between.

The clonotype originates from a woman in her thirties or forties with Graves' ophthalmopathy. Input material: peripheral blood. The chain recombines TRBV28 with TRBJ2-7, with a tentative D call TRBD2 (5 bases). The CDR3 is CASSFNFGDYEQYF. The CDR3 nucleotides are TGTGCCAGCAGTTTTAATTTCGGGGACTACGAGCAGTACTTC.